The 27 T cell receptor beta chains listed next were all sequenced from one sample in a study of T cells in Graves' hyperthyroidism and ophthalmopathy. The TCR beta CDR3 regions underwent amplification using RNA transcripts as the source. An initial round of RT-PCR targeting the TCR CDR3 relied on the HTBI primer set. TCRdb re-analysed the multiplex PCR reads in MiXCR, keeping a single row per CDR3 protein. The sample holds hundreds of thousands of distinct CDR3 sequences, 40% to 55% seen once. The sample comprised peripheral blood or thyroid tissue (not recorded which). These TCRs come from a young woman with Graves' hyperthyroidism.

This clonotype was observed at least ten times. The chain uses TRBV19 and TRBJ1-5, with D perhaps TRBD1 (6 bases). Germline lookup yields CDR1 LNHDA and CDR2 SQIVND (reference sequence). V was shortened by 5 bases and J by 3 bases, with 17 bases between the two germline ends. The CDR3 is 16 residues long. The CDR3 DNA reads as TGTGCCAGTAGTTCGGGGGACACACGAGACAATCAGCCCCAGCATTTT. It translates to CASSSGDTRDNQPQHF.

This sequence joins TRBV12-5 and TRBJ2-2, with 9 bases fitting TRBD1. From germline, CDR1 is LGHNT and CDR2 FRNRAP. This CDR3 is 16 amino acids long. V lost 4 bases, J lost 4 bases, and 7 bases stayed unmatched. CDR3 sequence: CASGWTGTGSTGELFF. The DNA of the CDR3 is TGTGCTAGTGGTTGGACTGGGACAGGGAGCACCGGGGAGCTGTTTTTT.

This clonotype came up a few times. The chain is built from TRBV12-3 or TRBV12-4 and TRBJ1-5, with D unclear. The CDR3 contains 13 residues. V lost 3 bases and J 6 bases, leaving 9 bases between the germline ends. Here the CDR3 reads CASSFGVGQPQHF. The CDR3 nucleotides read TGTGCCAGCAGTTTTGGGGTTGGTCAGCCCCAGCATTTT.

This chain links TRBV11-3 with TRBJ1-2, with a tentative D call TRBD1 (5 bases). V was shortened by 6 bases and J by 0 bases, with 17 bases between the two germline ends. This CDR3 contains 16 residues. Germline CDR1 SGHNT, CDR2 YENEEA. The chain's CDR3 is CASSEIGRVANYGYTF. As DNA, the CDR3 is TGTGCCAGCAGTGAAATCGGCAGGGTAGCTAACTATGGCTACACCTTC.

The gene calls are TRBV25-1 and TRBJ1-6; D is perhaps TRBD1 (6 bases). CDR1 is MGHDK and CDR2 is SYGVNS in the germline V gene. The CDR3 sequence is 13 residues long. V was cut by 6 bases and J by 12 bases, with 15 bases left in between. The CDR3 DNA follows: TGTGCCAGCAGAGCAGGGGCTCCTGGACCCCTCCACTTT. Translating gives CASRAGAPGPLHF.

This chain connects TRBV10-3 to TRBJ1-6; 10 nucleotides agree with TRBD1. Looked up from germline, CDR1 is ENHRY and CDR2 is SYGVKD. The CDR3 has 17 residues. V lost 0 bases and J lost 10; bases outside the gene matches: 9. CDR3 sequence reads: CAISESAGQGRRSPLHF. As DNA, the CDR3 is TGTGCCATCAGTGAGTCGGCGGGACAGGGGAGACGGTCACCCCTCCACTTT.

This clonotype was counted a few times. The V call is TRBV9, the J call TRBJ1-2; D perhaps matches TRBD1 (5 bases). In germline, CDR1 is SGDLS, CDR2 YYNGEE. V shed 5 bases and J shed 8 bases, with 16 bases lying between them. This CDR3 region has 13 residues. The CDR3 reads CASSLGGSRGYTF. For the CDR3, the DNA is TGTGCCAGCAGTTTGGGGGGATCTCGGGGCTACACCTTC.

There are many counts of this clonotype. The genes are TRBV24-1 and TRBJ1-5; a possible D gene is TRBD1 (6 bases). Trimming cost V 4 bases and J 9 bases, with 9 bases left between them. From germline, CDR1 is KGHDR and CDR2 SFDVKD. The CDR3 totals 12 residues. CDR3 region: CATSDEDRPQHF. CDR3 DNA: TGTGCCACCAGTGACGAGGACAGGCCCCAGCATTTT.

CDR3: CAISDPLAGGNYEQYF. For the CDR3, the DNA is TGTGCCATCAGTGATCCCCTAGCGGGAGGGAACTACGAGCAGTACTTC. The chain joins TRBV10-3 to TRBJ2-7; the match to TRBD2 covers 12 bases. Germline V gives CDR1 ENHRY, CDR2 SYGVKD. V shed 3 bases, J shed 3 bases, and the junction held 6 bases outside the gene matches. This CDR3 has 16 residues.

This clonotype has only a few counts. This chain uses TRBV7-2 with TRBJ1-3; D uncertain. Germline assignment: CDR1 SGHTA and CDR2 FQGNSA. CDR3 length equals 13 residues. V was shortened by 2 bases and J by 8 bases, with 10 bases between the two germline ends. The CDR3 spells CASSLKVVDTIYF. In DNA form, the CDR3 reads TGTGCCAGCAGCTTAAAGGTGGTTGACACCATATATTTT.

The chain employs TRBV7-6 and TRBJ2-7; 7 nucleotides agree with TRBD1. CDR1 and CDR2 (germline): SGHVS, FNYEAQ. The CDR3 is 15 amino acids. V dropped 2 bases and J dropped 0; count of bases not matched to a gene: 4. CDR3 sequence reads: CASSLRQGSSYEQYF. CDR3 coding DNA: TGTGCCAGCAGCTTAAGACAGGGCAGCTCCTACGAGCAGTACTTC.

The V call is TRBV25-1, the J call TRBJ1-1; D possibly corresponds to TRBD1 (6 bases). V was cut by 6 bases and J by 1 base, with 12 bases left in between. The V gene's germline CDR1 is MGHDK and CDR2 SYGVNS. This CDR3 has 14 residues. Here the CDR3 reads CASSGGHANTEAFF. As DNA, the CDR3 is TGTGCCAGCAGCGGGGGACACGCGAACACTGAAGCTTTCTTT.

The genes are TRBV7-9 and TRBJ1-4, with 8 bases that match TRBD1. Unmatched junction bases numbered 12, after V lost 4 bases and J lost 8 bases. The CDR3 has 16 residues. CDR1 is SEHNR and CDR2 is FQNEAQ in the germline V gene (reference sequence). This CDR3 is CASSSNYRGGGEKLFF. DNA of the CDR3: TGTGCCAGCAGCTCCAATTACAGGGGGGGAGGAGAAAAACTGTTTTTT. Based on the CDR3 plus reference TRBV7-9 and TRBJ1-4, the full variable domain is DTGVSQNPRHKITKRGQNVTFRCDPISEHNRLYWYRQTLGQGPEFLTYFQNEAQLEKSRLLSDRFSAERPKGSFSTLEIQRTEQGDSAMYLCASSSNYRGGGEKLFFGSGTQLSVL.

This chain connects TRBV7-9 to TRBJ1-6; D is ambiguous. The CDR3 consists of 16 residues. Germline V gene data show CDR1 as SEHNR and CDR2 as FQNEAQ (reference sequence). With 7 bases removed from V and 5 bases from J, the gap between germline ends came to 18 bases. The CDR3 nucleotides are TGTGCCAGCACATACAGAAGTGGAGCGGATAATTCACCCCTCCACTTT. It specifies CASTYRSGADNSPLHF.

V usage is TRBV28 and J usage is TRBJ1-6; D remains unclear. Trimming shortened V by 6 bases and J by 9 bases, and 12 bases separated the two germline ends. Germline lookup yields CDR1 MDHEN and CDR2 SYDVKM. CDR3 size: 13 residues. For the CDR3, the DNA is TGTGCCAGCAGAGATAAGCATGGTTCACCCCTCCACTTT. Amino acid sequence: CASRDKHGSPLHF.

The rearrangement joins TRBV2 to TRBJ1-1; D is perhaps TRBD1 (6 bases). The germline V gene encodes CDR1 SNHLY and CDR2 FYNNEI. Deletions cut 3 bases from V and 1 base from J, with 12 bases between. The CDR3 totals 15 residues. As DNA, the CDR3 is TGTGCCAGCAGTGAGGGGTCGGGACAGAACACTGAAGCTTTCTTT. Protein product: CASSEGSGQNTEAFF.

This chain uses TRBV5-1 with TRBJ1-5, with TRBD1 as a possible D gene (6 bases). V lost 0 bases and J lost 7, with 14 bases in between. The germline gives CDR1 SGHRS, CDR2 YFSETQ. This CDR3 has 15 residues. The CDR3 loop is CASSLGGGAGQPQHF. The CDR3 region has the DNA TGCGCCAGCAGCTTGGGTGGGGGCGCGGGGCAGCCCCAGCATTTT.

The chain joins TRBV10-1 to TRBJ1-2; the D is unclear. V was pared by 3 bases and J by 8 bases, with 19 bases between. The germline gives CDR1 WNHNN, CDR2 SYGVQD (reference sequence). CDR3 length: 15 residues. The CDR3 loop is CASSDGRAPGSGYTF. CDR3 DNA: TGCGCCAGCAGTGACGGAAGGGCGCCCGGTTCCGGCTACACCTTC.

This clonotype was detected only a few times. This chain's CDR3 is CATRTSGGTGELFF. The CDR3 DNA reads TGTGCCACCAGGACCTCGGGGGGGACCGGGGAGCTGTTTTTT. The chain couples TRBV24-1 to TRBJ2-2, with TRBD2 identical over 8 bases. Germline CDR1 reads KGHDR; CDR2 reads SFDVKD. The ends lost 7 bases at V and 5 bases at J; junction bases unmatched: 5. The CDR3 is 14 residues long.

This chain uses TRBV12-5 with TRBJ1-1; the D is unclear. There are 12 residues in the CDR3. Looked up from germline, CDR1 is LGHNT and CDR2 is FRNRAP. This chain's CDR3 is CASGEIDTEAFF. The CDR3, as DNA: TGTGCCAGCGGAGAGATCGACACTGAAGCTTTCTTT.

This clonotype was detected a few times. One end of the junction fails to match germline, which may point to a read error. The genes are TRBV7-8 and TRBJ1-5; perhaps TRBD1 as D (6 bases). The germline V gene has CDR1 SGHVS and CDR2 FQNEAQ. The length of the CDR3 is 14 residues. CDR3 region: CASSGGQNNQPQHF. As DNA, the CDR3 is TGCGCCAGCAGTGGTGGACAGAACAATCAGCCCCAGCATTTT.

The chain combines TRBV20-1 with TRBJ1-1, with TRBD1 as a possible D gene (5 bases). Germline V gives CDR1 DFQATT, CDR2 SNEGSKA (reference sequence). The CDR3 runs to 14 residues. V was cut by 0 bases and J by 0 bases, with 8 bases left in between. This chain's CDR3 is CSARDQGMNTEAFF. Written as DNA, the CDR3 is TGCAGTGCTAGAGATCAGGGAATGAACACTGAAGCTTTCTTT.

There are many counts of this clonotype. The chain employs TRBV29-1 and TRBJ1-1; D is perhaps TRBD1 (5 bases). The CDR3 is made up of 14 amino acids. Trimming cost V 6 bases and J 2 bases, with 16 bases left between them. Germline V gene data show CDR1 as SQVTM and CDR2 as ANQGSEA. CDR3 loop: CSVYSGTGNTEAFF. CDR3 DNA: TGCAGCGTATACTCCGGGACGGGAAACACTGAAGCTTTCTTT.

V and J are TRBV5-1 and TRBJ2-7; D call uncertain. The CDR3 contains 14 residues. V lost 4 bases and J 2 bases, leaving 13 bases between the germline ends. Germline CDR1 SGHRS, CDR2 YFSETQ. The CDR3 DNA is TGCGCCAGCAGCAAGACAAATGAACCCTACGAGCAGTACTTC. Its protein product is CASSKTNEPYEQYF.

This clonotype was counted many times. The chain has TRBV2 and TRBJ2-7; D is ambiguous. CDR3 length: 9 amino acids. Trimming removed 6 bases at V and 3 bases at J, with 0 bases between. Germline V gene data show CDR1 as SNHLY and CDR2 as FYNNEI. CDR3 in DNA: TGTGCCAGCAGCTACGAGCAGTACTTC. Protein: CASSYEQYF.

As for this clonotype: Germline is not matched at one junction end, which may reflect a read error. The chain links TRBV7-9 to TRBJ1-1; the D gene is possibly TRBD1 (5 bases). Germline loops: CDR1 SEHNR, CDR2 FQNEAQ (reference sequence). The CDR3 length is 14 residues. CDR3 amino acids: CASRAGTVNAEAFF. As DNA, the CDR3 is TGTGCCAGCAGAGCCGGGACCGTGAACGCTGAAGCTTTCTTT.

There are many counts of this clonotype. This chain links TRBV29-1 with TRBJ1-4, with D unresolved. Germline V CDR1 and CDR2: SQVTM, ANQGSEA. CDR3 size: 10 residues. The V end was cut by 7 bases, the J end by 7 bases, with 7 bases between. CDR3 region: CSAQFEKLFF. The CDR3 DNA reads TGCAGCGCCCAGTTTGAAAAACTGTTTTTT. Full variable domain (missing parts from reference TRBV29-1 and TRBJ1-4): SAVISQKPSRDICQRGTSLTIQCQVDSQVTMMFWYRQQPGQSLTLIATANQGSEATYESGFVIDKFPISRPNLTFSTLTVSNMSPEDSSIYLCSAQFEKLFFGSGTQLSVL.